This T cell receptor beta chain is from a study of cytotoxic CD8 clonotypes in ibrutinib-treated CLL. Study-level information: Complete response was seen in 2 patients and partial in some 25; around twelve progressed and roughly 14 stayed remitted after a median about 70 months.

Some clones are missing from TCRdb's copy, which holds only in-frame ones; the method was immunoSEQ multiplex PCR. The sample has tens of thousands of clones; 55% to 65% are singletons. The V gene end was trimmed by 1 base and the J gene end by 8 bases; junction bases not matched to a gene: 13. The CDR3 is 17 amino acids. CDR1 and CDR2 (germline): LGHNA, YNFKEQ. Comments on this clone: Antigen specificity is unknown.

Study-level results: Clonality increased at ibrutinib response and stayed stable in sustained remission. At progression, however, it fell back toward baseline. Baseline values of clonality outstripped age-matched healthy donors and followed circulating CD8+ T-cell counts.

Sequences were derived from PBMCs, sampled after 24 months of ibrutinib treatment. The TCR sequence derives from a human donor with chronic lymphocytic leukemia. The rearrangement links TRBV4-2 to TRBJ2-1; 8 bases agree with TRBD2. The CDR3, as DNA: TGTGCCAGCAGCCAAGCGCGGACTAGCCTTACGAGCGATGAGCAGTTCTTC. This translates into CASSQARTSLTSDEQFF.